This T cell receptor (beta chain) was recovered during a study of blood T cell repertoires in COVID-19. Whole-study context: Both acute and convalescent COVID-19 samples were obtained from the United States, Italy and Spain.

Authors' processing steps: Scientists estimated how many nucleated cells there were by amplifying reference gene primers. Clones were read by immunoSEQ multiplex PCR, and TCRdb kept only the in-frame ones, dropping some. Clone size and V and J calls were adopted from that table, with D and trimming inferred from the DNA. The top ten hold approximately 18% of the sample, which has around 200,000 clones, 85% seen once. Followed over time, Seattle patients had been enrolled while infection was active. Trimming took 4 bases from V and 3 from J; bases not matched to a gene: 13. Germline CDR1 is SGDLS and CDR2 is YYNGEE. This CDR3 contains 16 residues. This clone showed up just once.

This chain joins TRBV9 and TRBJ2-7; 7 bases align to TRBD2. The sequence was collected from a person in their 70s with COVID-19, enrolled during active disease. The sample taken for sequencing was peripheral blood. DNA for the CDR3: TGTGCCAGCAGCAACCAGCGGGGAGGGAAGGTCTACGAGCAGTACTTC. Translating gives CASSNQRGGKVYEQYF.